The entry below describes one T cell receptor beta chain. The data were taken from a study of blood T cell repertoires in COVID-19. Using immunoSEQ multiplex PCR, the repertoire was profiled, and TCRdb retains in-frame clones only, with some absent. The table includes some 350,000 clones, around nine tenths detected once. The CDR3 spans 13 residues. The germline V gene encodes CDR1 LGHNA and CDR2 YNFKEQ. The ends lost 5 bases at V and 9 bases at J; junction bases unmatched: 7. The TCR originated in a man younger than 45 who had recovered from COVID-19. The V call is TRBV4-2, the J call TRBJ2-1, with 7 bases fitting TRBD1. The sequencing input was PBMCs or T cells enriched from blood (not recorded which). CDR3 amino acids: CASSGRQGPEQFF. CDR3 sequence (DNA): TGTGCCAGCAGCGGACGACAGGGCCCTGAGCAGTTCTTC.